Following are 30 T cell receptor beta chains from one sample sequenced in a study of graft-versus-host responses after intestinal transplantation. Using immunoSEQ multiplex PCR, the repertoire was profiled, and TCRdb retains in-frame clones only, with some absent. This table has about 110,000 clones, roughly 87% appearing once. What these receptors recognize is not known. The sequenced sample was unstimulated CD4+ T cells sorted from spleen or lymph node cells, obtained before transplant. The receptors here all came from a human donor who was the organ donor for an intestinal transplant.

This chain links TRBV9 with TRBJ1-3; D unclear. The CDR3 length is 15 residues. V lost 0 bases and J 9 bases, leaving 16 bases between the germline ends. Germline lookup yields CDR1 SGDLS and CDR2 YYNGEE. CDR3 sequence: CASSVVDTRAGTIYF. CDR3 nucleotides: TGTGCCAGCAGCGTAGTTGACACCCGCGCGGGCACCATATATTTT.

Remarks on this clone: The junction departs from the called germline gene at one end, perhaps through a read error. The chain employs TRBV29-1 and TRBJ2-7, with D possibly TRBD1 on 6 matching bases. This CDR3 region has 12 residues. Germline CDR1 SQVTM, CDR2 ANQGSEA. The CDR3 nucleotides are TGCAGCGTTGAAGATCCAGGGACACCCGTCGTCTTC. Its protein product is CSVEDPGTPVVF.

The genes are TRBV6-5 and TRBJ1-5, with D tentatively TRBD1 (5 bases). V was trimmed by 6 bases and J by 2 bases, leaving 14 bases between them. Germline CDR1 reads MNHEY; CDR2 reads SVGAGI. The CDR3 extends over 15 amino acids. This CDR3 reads CASSETDVGNQPQHF. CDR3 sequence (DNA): TGTGCCAGCAGCGAGACAGACGTTGGCAATCAGCCCCAGCATTTT.

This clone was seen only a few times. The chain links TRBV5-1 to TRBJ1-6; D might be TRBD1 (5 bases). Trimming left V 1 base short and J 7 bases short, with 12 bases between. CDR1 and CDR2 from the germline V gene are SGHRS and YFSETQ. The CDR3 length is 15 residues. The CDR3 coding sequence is TGCGCCAGCAGCTTGCAAGGGGCGGGGAATTCACCCCTCCACTTT. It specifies CASSLQGAGNSPLHF.

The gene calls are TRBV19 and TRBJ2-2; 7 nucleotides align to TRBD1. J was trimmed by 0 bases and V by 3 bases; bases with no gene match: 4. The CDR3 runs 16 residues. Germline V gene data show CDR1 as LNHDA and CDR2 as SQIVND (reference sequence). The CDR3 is CASSMGTVANTGELFF. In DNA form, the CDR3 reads TGTGCCAGTAGTATGGGGACAGTCGCGAACACCGGGGAGCTGTTTTTT.

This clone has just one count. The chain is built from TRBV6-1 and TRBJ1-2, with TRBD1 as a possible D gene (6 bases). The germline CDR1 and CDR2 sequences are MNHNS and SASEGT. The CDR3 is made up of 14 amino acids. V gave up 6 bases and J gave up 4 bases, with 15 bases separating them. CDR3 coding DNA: TGTGCCAGCAGGCAACAGGGTGTCGGCTATGGCTACACCTTC. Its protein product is CASRQQGVGYGYTF.

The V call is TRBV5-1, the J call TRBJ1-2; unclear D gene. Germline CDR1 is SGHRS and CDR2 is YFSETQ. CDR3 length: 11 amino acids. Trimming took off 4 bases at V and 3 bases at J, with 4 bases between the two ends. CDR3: CASSRDYGYTF. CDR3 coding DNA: TGCGCCAGCAGCCGGGACTATGGCTACACCTTC. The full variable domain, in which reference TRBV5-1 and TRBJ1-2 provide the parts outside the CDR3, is KAGVTQTPRYLIKTRGQQVTLSCSPISGHRSVSWYQQTPGQGLQFLFEYFSETQRNKGNFPGRFSGRQFSNSRSEMNVSTLELGDSALYLCASSRDYGYTFGSGTRLTVV.

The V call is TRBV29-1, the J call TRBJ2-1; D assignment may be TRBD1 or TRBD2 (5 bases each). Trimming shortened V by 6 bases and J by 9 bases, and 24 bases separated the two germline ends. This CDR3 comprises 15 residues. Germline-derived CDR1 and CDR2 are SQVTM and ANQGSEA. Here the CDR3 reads CSVPNPTRGPIEQFF. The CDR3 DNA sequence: TGCAGCGTCCCCAACCCCACGAGGGGACCCATTGAGCAGTTCTTC.

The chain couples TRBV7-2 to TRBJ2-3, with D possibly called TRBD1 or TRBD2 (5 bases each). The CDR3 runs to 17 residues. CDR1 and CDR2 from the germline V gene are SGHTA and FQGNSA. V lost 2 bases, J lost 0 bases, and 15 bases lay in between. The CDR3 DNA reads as TGTGCCAGCAGCTTATTGGGACGGGGACCTAGCACAGATACGCAGTATTTT. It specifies CASSLLGRGPSTDTQYF. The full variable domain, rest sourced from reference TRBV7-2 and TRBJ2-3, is GAGVSQSPSNKVTEKGKDVELRCDPISGHTALYWYRQSLGQGLEFLIYFQGNSAPDKSGLPSDRFSAERTGGSVSTLTIQRTQQEDSAVYLCASSLLGRGPSTDTQYFGPGTRLTVL.

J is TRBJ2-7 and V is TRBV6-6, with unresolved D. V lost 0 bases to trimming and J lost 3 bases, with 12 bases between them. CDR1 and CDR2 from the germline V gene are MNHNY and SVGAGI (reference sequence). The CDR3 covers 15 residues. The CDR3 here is CASSYSSVLFYEQYF. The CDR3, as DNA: TGTGCCAGCAGTTACTCGAGTGTATTATTCTACGAGCAGTACTTC.

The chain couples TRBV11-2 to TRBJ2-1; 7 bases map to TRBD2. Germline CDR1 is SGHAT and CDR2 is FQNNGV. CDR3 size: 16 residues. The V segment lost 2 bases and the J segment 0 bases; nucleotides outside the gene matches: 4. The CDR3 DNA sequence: TGTGCCAGCAGCTTAAGGCTAGCGGACTCCTACAATGAGCAGTTCTTC. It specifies CASSLRLADSYNEQFF. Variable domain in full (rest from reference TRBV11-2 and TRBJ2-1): EAGVAQSPRYKIIEKRQSVAFWCNPISGHATLYWYQQILGQGPKLLIQFQNNGVVDDSQLPKDRFSAERLKGVDSTLKIQPAKLEDSAVYLCASSLRLADSYNEQFFGPGTRLTVL.

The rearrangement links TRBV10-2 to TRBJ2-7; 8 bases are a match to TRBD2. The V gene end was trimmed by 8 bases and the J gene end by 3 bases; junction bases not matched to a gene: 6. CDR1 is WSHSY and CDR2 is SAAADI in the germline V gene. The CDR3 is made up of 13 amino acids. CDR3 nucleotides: TGCGCCAGCGCCAGCGGGAGCAACTACGAGCAGTACTTC. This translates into CASASGSNYEQYF.

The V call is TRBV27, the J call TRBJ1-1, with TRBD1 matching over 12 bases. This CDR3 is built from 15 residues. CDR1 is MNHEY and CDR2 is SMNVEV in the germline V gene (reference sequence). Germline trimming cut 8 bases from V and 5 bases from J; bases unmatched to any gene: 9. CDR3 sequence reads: CASSRDRGLGTEAFF. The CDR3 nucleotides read TGTGCCAGCTCCCGGGACAGGGGGCTAGGAACTGAAGCTTTCTTT.

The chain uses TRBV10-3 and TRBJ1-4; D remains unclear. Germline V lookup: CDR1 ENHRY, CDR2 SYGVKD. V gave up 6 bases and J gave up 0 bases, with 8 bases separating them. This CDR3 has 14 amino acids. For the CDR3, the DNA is TGTGCCATCAGCTCTGGCGCAACTAATGAAAAACTGTTTTTT. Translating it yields CAISSGATNEKLFF.

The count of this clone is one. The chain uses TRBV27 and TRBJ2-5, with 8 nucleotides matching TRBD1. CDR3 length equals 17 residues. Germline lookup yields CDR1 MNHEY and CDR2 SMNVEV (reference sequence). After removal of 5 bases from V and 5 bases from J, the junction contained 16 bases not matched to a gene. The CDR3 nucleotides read TGTGCCAGCAGTAAAATATCTGGGGCAGGGGGCGCGGAGACCCAGTACTTC. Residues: CASSKISGAGGAETQYF.

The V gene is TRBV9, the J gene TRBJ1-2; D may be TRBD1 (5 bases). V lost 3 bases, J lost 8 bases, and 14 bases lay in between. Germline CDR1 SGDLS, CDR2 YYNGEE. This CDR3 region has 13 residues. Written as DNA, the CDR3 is TGTGCCAGCAGCGCGGGACGCCGAGGGGGCTACACCTTC. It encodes CASSAGRRGGYTF.

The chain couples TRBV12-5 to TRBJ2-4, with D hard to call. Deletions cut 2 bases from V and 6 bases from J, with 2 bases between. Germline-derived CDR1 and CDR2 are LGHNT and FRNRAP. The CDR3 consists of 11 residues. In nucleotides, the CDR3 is TGTGCTAGTGGTTTGAGAAACATTCAGTACTTC. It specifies CASGLRNIQYF.

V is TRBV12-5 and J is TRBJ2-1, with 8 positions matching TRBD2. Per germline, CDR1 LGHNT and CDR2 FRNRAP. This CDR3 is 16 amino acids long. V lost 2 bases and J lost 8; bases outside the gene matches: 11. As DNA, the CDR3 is TGTGCTAGTGGTTTGAACGCGGGGGGCCTTCCACATGAGCAGTTCTTC. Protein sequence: CASGLNAGGLPHEQFF.

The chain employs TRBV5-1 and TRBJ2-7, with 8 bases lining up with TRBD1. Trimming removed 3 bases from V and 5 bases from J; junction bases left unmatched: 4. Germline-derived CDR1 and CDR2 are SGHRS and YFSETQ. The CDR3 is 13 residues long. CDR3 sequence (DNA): TGCGCCAGCAGCTCTGGACAGGGCGACGAGCAGTACTTC. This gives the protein CASSSGQGDEQYF.

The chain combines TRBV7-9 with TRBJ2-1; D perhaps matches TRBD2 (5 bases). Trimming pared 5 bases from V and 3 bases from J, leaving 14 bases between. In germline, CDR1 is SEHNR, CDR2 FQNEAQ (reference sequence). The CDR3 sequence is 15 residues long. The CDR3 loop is CASSTTSLFYNEQFF. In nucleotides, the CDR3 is TGTGCCAGCAGCACTACTAGTCTGTTCTACAATGAGCAGTTCTTC. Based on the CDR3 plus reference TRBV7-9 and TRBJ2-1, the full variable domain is DTGVSQNPRHKITKRGQNVTFRCDPISEHNRLYWYRQTLGQGPEFLTYFQNEAQLEKSRLLSDRFSAERPKGSFSTLEIQRTEQGDSAMYLCASSTTSLFYNEQFFGPGTRLTVL.

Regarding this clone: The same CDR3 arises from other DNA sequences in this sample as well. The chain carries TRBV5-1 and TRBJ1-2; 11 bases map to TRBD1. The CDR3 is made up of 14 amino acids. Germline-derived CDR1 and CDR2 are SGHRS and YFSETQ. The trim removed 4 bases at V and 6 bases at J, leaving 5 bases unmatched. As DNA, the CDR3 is TGCGCCAGCAGCGGCGGGACAGGGGGTCATGGCTACACCTTC. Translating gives CASSGGTGGHGYTF.

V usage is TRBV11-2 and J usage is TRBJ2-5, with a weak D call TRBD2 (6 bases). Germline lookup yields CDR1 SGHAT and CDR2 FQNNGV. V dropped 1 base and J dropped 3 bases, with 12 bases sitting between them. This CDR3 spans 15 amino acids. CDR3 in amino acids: CASSLGPGLKETQYF. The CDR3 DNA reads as TGTGCCAGCAGCTTAGGGCCGGGACTGAAAGAGACCCAGTACTTC. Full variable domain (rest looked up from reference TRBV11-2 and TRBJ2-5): EAGVAQSPRYKIIEKRQSVAFWCNPISGHATLYWYQQILGQGPKLLIQFQNNGVVDDSQLPKDRFSAERLKGVDSTLKIQPAKLEDSAVYLCASSLGPGLKETQYFGPGTRLLVL.

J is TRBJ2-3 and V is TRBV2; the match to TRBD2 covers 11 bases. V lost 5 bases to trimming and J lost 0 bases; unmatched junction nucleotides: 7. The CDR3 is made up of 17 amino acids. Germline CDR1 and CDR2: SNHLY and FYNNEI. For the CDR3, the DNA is TGTGCCAGCAGTCATTCCGGGACTAGCGGTAGCACAGATACGCAGTATTTT. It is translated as CASSHSGTSGSTDTQYF.

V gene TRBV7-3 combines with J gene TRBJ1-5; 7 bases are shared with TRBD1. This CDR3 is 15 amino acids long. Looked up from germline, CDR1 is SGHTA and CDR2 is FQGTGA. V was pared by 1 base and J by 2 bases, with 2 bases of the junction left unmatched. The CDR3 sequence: CASSLRGGGNQPQHF. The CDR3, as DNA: TGTGCCAGCAGCTTAAGAGGGGGCGGCAATCAGCCCCAGCATTTT.

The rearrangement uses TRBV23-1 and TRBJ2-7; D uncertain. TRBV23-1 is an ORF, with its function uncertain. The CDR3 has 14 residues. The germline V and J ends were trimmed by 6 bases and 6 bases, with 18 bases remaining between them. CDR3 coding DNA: TGCGCCAGCAGCCTTCCGCGGATGTACCGCGAGCAGTACTTC. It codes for CASSLPRMYREQYF.

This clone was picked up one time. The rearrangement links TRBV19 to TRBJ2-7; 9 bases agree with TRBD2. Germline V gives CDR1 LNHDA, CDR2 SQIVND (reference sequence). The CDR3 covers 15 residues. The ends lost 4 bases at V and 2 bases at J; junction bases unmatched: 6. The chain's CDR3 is CASSTQLAGAYEQYF. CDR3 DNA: TGTGCCAGTAGTACCCAATTAGCGGGAGCCTACGAGCAGTACTTC.

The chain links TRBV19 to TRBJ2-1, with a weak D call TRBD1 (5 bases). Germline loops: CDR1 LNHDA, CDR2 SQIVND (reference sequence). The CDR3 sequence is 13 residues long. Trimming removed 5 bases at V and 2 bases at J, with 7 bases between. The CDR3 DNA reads TGTGCCAGTAGTGCGACAGCCTACAATGAGCAGTTCTTC. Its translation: CASSATAYNEQFF.

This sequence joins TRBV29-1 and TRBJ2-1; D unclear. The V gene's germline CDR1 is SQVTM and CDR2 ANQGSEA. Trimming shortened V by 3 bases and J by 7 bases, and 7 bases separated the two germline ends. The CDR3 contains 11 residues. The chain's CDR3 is CSVDRVNEQFF. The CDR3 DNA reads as TGCAGCGTTGATCGGGTAAATGAGCAGTTCTTC.

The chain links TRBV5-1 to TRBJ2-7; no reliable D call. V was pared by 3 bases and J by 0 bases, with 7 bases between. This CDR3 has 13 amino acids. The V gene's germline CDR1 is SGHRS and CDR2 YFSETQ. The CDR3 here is CASSSDPSYEQYF. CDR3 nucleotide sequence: TGCGCCAGCAGCTCGGACCCCTCCTACGAGCAGTACTTC.

The CDR3 nucleotides are TGTGCCAGCAGCTTGGACAGGGGAGTGGTGAGGTCCTACGAGCAGTACTTC. Amino acid sequence: CASSLDRGVVRSYEQYF. The chain is built from TRBV5-5 and TRBJ2-7; 7 positions match TRBD1. The CDR3 runs to 17 residues. Trimming removed 0 bases from V and 1 base from J; junction bases left unmatched: 10. In germline, CDR1 is SGHKS, CDR2 YYEKEE (reference sequence).